Described below is a single TCR beta chain sequence and its context. The antigen remains undetermined. These data come from a study of OX40 agonist ivuxolimab in advanced cancers. General observations from the study: The study found that CD8+ T cells averaged more expanded clones than CD4+.

Profiling relied on immunoSEQ multiplex PCR, and the TCRdb table lists in-frame clones only, not all of them. The repertoire holds about 79,000 clones, roughly 85% seen once, with about 4% in the top ten. The germline gives CDR1 MDHEN, CDR2 SYDVKM. The ends were cut back, 6 bases at V and 5 bases at J, with 10 bases in the middle. This CDR3 is built from 12 residues. The V call is TRBV28, the J call TRBJ1-1; TRBD1 might be the D (5 bases). The clonotype originates from an adult with an advanced solid tumor such as melanoma, head and neck, liver or kidney cancer. Specimen: CD4+ or CD8+ T cells sorted from blood, collected in a trial of the OX40 agonist ivuxolimab. The CDR3, as DNA: TGTGCCAGCAGCCGTTACAGGACTGAAGCTTTCTTT. Protein product: CASSRYRTEAFF.